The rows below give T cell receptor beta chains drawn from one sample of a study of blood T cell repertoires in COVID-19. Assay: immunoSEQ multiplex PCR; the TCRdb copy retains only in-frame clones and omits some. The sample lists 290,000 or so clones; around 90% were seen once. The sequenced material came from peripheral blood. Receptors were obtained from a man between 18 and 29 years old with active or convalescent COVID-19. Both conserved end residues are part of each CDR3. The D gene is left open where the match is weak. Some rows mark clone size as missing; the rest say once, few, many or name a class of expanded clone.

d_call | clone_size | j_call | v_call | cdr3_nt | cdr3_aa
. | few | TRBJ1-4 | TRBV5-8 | TGTGCCAGCAGCTTGGGTCAGGGTATAGAAAAACTGTTTTTT | CASSLGQGIEKLFF
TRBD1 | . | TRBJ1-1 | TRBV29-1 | TGCAGCGTTGGCCGGACAGGGGGTAAATTTGAAGCTTTCTTT | CSVGRTGGKFEAFF
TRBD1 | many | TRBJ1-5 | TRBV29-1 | TGCAGCGTTGCAGACAGGGCAGGCAATCAGCCCCAGCATTTT | CSVADRAGNQPQHF
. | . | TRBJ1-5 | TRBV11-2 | TGTGCCAGCAGCTTAGGTAACCGACCTGACTTATATAGCAATCAGCCCCAGCATTTT | CASSLGNRPDLYSNQPQHF
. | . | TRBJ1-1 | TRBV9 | TGTGCCAGCAGCCGGGACACGACCACTGAAGCTTTCTTT | CASSRDTTTEAFF
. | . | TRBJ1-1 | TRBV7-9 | TGTGCCAGCAGCCCCTTACAGGTTCCTTACACTGAAGCTTTCTTT | CASSPLQVPYTEAFF
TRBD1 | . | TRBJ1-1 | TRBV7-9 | TGTGCCAGCAGCTTAGCGGTGCAGGGGGCGCAAGCTTTCTTT | CASSLAVQGAQAFF
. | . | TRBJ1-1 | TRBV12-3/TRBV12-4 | TGTGCCAGCAGTTTAGGGGGGGAGACTGAAGCTTTCTTT | CASSLGGETEAFF
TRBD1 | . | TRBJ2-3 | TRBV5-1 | TGCGCCAGCAGCTTCCGGGACAGGGTAAATTTAGATACGCAGTATTTT | CASSFRDRVNLDTQYF
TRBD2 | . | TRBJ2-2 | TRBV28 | TGTGCCAGCAGTTCCCCTACACTAGCGGGAGGGACCGGGGAGCTGTTTTTT | CASSSPTLAGGTGELFF
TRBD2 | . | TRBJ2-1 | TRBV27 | TGTGCCAGCACGAGGACTAGCGGGAGCTCCTACAATGAGCAGTTCTTC | CASTRTSGSSYNEQFF
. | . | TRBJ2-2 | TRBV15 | TGTGCCACCAGCAGAGATATGGGGGCCGAGGAGCTGTTTTTT | CATSRDMGAEELFF
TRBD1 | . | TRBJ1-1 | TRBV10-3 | TGTGCCATCAGCACGGGACAGACCACTGAAGCTTTCTTT | CAISTGQTTEAFF
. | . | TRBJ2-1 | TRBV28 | TGTGCCAGCAGTAGTTTACTTCATGAGCAGTTCTTC | CASSSLLHEQFF
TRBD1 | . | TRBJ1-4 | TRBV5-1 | TGCGCCAGCAGCTTAATGGGACAGGGGGGTGAAAAACTGTTTTTT | CASSLMGQGGEKLFF
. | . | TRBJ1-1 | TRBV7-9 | TGTGCCAGCAGCTACATGCTTTCCACTGAAGCTTTCTTT | CASSYMLSTEAFF
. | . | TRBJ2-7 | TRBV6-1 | TGTGCCAGCAGTGACGATATACGAGGGCAGTACTTC | CASSDDIRGQYF
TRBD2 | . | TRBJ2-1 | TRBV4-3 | TGCGCCAGCAGCCAAGGGACTAGCGGGGGGGACTCCTACAATGAGCAGTTCTTC | CASSQGTSGGDSYNEQFF
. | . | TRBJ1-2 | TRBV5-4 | TGTGCCAGCGGGGTTGGGGCCCCCCCCTATGGCTACACCTTC | CASGVGAPPYGYTF
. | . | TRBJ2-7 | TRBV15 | TGTGCCACCAGCAGAGTTGGGGGACTCTACGAGCAGTACTTC | CATSRVGGLYEQYF
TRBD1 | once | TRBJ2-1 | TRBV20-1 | TGCAGTGCTAGTTTTCGTAGGACAGGGGCGGGGAATGAGCAGTTCTTC | CSASFRRTGAGNEQFF
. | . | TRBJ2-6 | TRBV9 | TGTGCCAGCACCGCCCGGGGGGCCAACGTCCTGACTTTC | CASTARGANVLTF
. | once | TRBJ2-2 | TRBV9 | TGTGCCAGCAGAGGTGGGGGGACCGGGGAGCTGTTTTTT | CASRGGGTGELFF
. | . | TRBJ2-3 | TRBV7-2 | TGTGCCAGCAGCTTATCCCCAGGGATATCCACAGATACGCAGTATTTT | CASSLSPGISTDTQYF
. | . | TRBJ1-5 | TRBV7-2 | TGTGCCAGCAGCTTGTGGAGAACGAGCAATCAGCCCCAGCATTTT | CASSLWRTSNQPQHF
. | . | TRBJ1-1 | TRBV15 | TGTGCCACCAGCAGAGATAAGTGGGCCCACACTGAAGCTTTCTTT | CATSRDKWAHTEAFF
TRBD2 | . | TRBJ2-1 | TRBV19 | TGTGCCAGTAGTGTCTCCGAGGAGCGGGGGAGGGGCAATGAGCAGTTCTTC | CASSVSEERGRGNEQFF
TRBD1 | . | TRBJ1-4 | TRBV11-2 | TGTGCCAGCAGCGCCGGACAGGGAGATGAAAAACTGTTTTTT | CASSAGQGDEKLFF
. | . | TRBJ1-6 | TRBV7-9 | TGTGCCAGCAGCCCCTCCTCGAGCTCCTATAATTCACCCCTCCACTTT | CASSPSSSSYNSPLHF
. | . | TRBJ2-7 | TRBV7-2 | TGTGCCAGCAGCTTCAGGTACGAGCAGTACTTC | CASSFRYEQYF
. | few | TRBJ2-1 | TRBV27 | TGTGCCAGCACACTAGCGCTTGGGGGGCGGGAGCAGTTCTTC | CASTLALGGREQFF
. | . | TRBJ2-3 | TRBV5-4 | TGTGCCAGCAGCTTGGCTGATACGCAGTATTTT | CASSLADTQYF
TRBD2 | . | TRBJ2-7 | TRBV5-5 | TGTGCCAGCAGCTTGGAAGCGGGATACTCCTACGAGCAGTACTTC | CASSLEAGYSYEQYF
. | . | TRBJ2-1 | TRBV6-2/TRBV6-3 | TGTGCCAGCAGTAATTCCAGAGGGGAGCAGTTCTTC | CASSNSRGEQFF
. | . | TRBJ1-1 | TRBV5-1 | TGCGCCAGCAGCCCCGAGGGGAACACTGAAGCTTTCTTT | CASSPEGNTEAFF
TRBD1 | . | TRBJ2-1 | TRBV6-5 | TGTGCCAGCAGGGCAGGGACAGGGAAGTCAAATGAGCAGTTCTTC | CASRAGTGKSNEQFF
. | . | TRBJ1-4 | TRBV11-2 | TGTGCCAGCAGCTTAGTTGGGGGAGGGTTTGGTGAAAAACTGTTTTTT | CASSLVGGGFGEKLFF
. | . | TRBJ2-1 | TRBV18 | TGTGCCAGCTCACCGCGGCTAGCCGTTCTGGAGGAGCAGTTCTTC | CASSPRLAVLEEQFF
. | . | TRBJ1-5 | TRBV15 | TGTGCCACCAGCCCCGACAAGGGGCCTCAGCCCCAGCATTTT | CATSPDKGPQPQHF
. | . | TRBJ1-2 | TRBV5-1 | TGCGCCAGCAGCTTCGAATCTGACAGACGATTTAACTATGGCTACACCTTC | CASSFESDRRFNYGYTF
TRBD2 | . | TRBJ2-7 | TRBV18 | TGTGCCAGCTCACCACCGGGGGGGGAGCAGTACTTC | CASSPPGGEQYF
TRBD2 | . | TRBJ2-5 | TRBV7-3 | TGTGCCAGCAGCTTGGCTCCAGCGGGAGGGGGGACCCAGTACTTC | CASSLAPAGGGTQYF